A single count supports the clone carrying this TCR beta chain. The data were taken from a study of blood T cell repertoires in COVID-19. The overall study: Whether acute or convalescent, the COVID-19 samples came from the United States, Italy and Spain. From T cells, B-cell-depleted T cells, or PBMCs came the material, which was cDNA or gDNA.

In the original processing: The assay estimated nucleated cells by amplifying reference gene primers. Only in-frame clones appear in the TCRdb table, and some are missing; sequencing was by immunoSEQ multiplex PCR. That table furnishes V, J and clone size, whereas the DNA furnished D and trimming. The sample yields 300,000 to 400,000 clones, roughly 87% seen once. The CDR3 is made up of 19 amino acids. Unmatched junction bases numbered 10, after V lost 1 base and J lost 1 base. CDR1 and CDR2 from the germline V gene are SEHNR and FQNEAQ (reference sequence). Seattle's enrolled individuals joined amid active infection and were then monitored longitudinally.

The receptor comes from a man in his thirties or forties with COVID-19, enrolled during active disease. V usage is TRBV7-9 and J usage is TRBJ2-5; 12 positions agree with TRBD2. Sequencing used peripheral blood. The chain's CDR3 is CASSLGGIGLAGLQETQYF. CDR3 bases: TGTGCCAGCAGCTTAGGGGGCATCGGACTAGCGGGACTCCAAGAGACCCAGTACTTC.